One and the same sample provided the 24 T cell receptor beta chains below, sequenced in a study of CD8 T cells in ankylosing spondylitis. Their specific antigens are unknown. Study-level points and caveats: A TCR beta motif made of 7 to 9 highly homologous variants seemed typical of ankylosing spondylitis blood.

TCRdb processed the 5' RACE reads anew with MiXCR; each CDR3 protein has one entry. The repertoire holds about 480,000 distinct CDR3 sequences, with 17% as singletons. Sequenced sample: blood, either unsorted or a sorted T cell fraction (not recorded which). All receptors derive from a male donor with ankylosing spondylitis.

The CDR3 is CASSASAHGADTQYF. As DNA, the CDR3 is TGTGCCAGCAGCGCTAGCGCCCATGGGGCAGATACGCAGTATTTT. V is TRBV25-1 and J is TRBJ2-3, with a weak D call TRBD2 (6 bases). Trimming left V 6 bases short and J 4 bases short, with 17 bases between. The CDR3 has 15 residues. Germline CDR1 reads MGHDK; CDR2 reads SYGVNS.

This clonotype showed up just a few times. The chain employs TRBV5-1 and TRBJ1-1; D is unclear. Germline V gene lookup returns CDR1 SGHRS and CDR2 YFSETQ. Trimming took off 4 bases at V and 4 bases at J, with 8 bases between the two ends. CDR3 length: 12 amino acids. DNA of the CDR3: TGCGCCAGCAGCAACAGTGGCACTGAAGCTTTCTTT. This encodes CASSNSGTEAFF.

This clonotype appeared once. This chain connects TRBV12-5 to TRBJ1-2; D is uncertain. The length of the CDR3 is 14 residues. Germline CDR1 and CDR2: LGHNT and FRNRAP. Trimming removed 1 base from V and 0 bases from J, with 6 bases in between. In nucleotides, the CDR3 is TGTGCTAGTGGTTTGGATGCGCCTAACTATGGCTACACCTTC. Residues: CASGLDAPNYGYTF.

The chain uses TRBV7-9 and TRBJ2-4; possibly TRBD1 for D (6 bases). The V end was cut by 5 bases, the J end by 6 bases, with 11 bases between. Per germline, CDR1 SEHNR and CDR2 FQNEAQ (reference sequence). This CDR3 spans 13 amino acids. Here the CDR3 DNA reads TGTGCCAGCAGCACAGGGCTGGGAAACATTCAGTACTTC. Translating gives CASSTGLGNIQYF.

The sample holds a few counts of this clonotype. The chain has TRBV9 and TRBJ1-6; the D gene is possibly TRBD1 (5 bases). The germline CDR1 and CDR2 sequences are SGDLS and YYNGEE. With 3 bases removed from V and 7 bases from J, the gap between germline ends came to 11 bases. This CDR3 region has 14 residues. The CDR3 is CASSGRGGNSPLHF. The DNA of the CDR3 is TGTGCCAGCAGCGGGAGGGGTGGCAATTCACCCCTCCACTTT.

The genes are TRBV25-1 and TRBJ1-1; the match to TRBD1 covers 9 bases. There are 15 residues in the CDR3. V lost 0 bases, J lost 4 bases, and 3 bases stayed unmatched. Germline V gene data show CDR1 as MGHDK and CDR2 as SYGVNS. CDR3: CASSEYGTGFTEAFF. The CDR3 DNA follows: TGTGCCAGCAGTGAATATGGGACAGGGTTCACTGAAGCTTTCTTT. Based on the CDR3 plus reference TRBV25-1 and TRBJ1-1, the full variable domain is EADIYQTPRYLVIGTGKKITLECSQTMGHDKMYWYQQDPGMELHLIHYSYGVNSTEKGDLSSESTVSRIRTEHFPLTLESARPSHTSQYLCASSEYGTGFTEAFFGQGTRLTVV.

This rearrangement joins TRBV24-1 to TRBJ2-2; no reliable D call. This CDR3 region has 16 residues. Germline loops: CDR1 KGHDR, CDR2 SFDVKD. The V and J ends lost 4 bases and 0 bases respectively, with 11 bases between them. The CDR3 DNA reads as TGTGCCACCAGTGACGTCGGACGGCCGAACACCGGGGAGCTGTTTTTT. Translation gives CATSDVGRPNTGELFF.

This clonotype was counted between two and nine times. The chain employs TRBV12-3 or TRBV12-4 and TRBJ2-7; perhaps TRBD1 as D (6 bases). This CDR3 is built from 13 residues. Trimming removed 6 bases at V and 6 bases at J, with 15 bases between. CDR3 bases: TGTGCCAGCAGCCCTGGACAGAGCGGCGAGCAGTACTTC. It is translated as CASSPGQSGEQYF.

The J gene is TRBJ2-1, the V gene TRBV5-5; D is unresolved. The CDR3 sequence is 15 residues long. V was trimmed by 4 bases and J by 3 bases, leaving 14 bases between them. CDR1 is SGHKS and CDR2 is YYEKEE in the germline V gene (reference sequence). CDR3: CASSPGFSCYNEQFF. The CDR3 DNA sequence: TGTGCCAGCAGCCCCGGGTTCAGCTGCTACAATGAGCAGTTCTTC.

This chain uses TRBV6-2 or TRBV6-3 with TRBJ2-6; D remains ambiguous. This CDR3 is built from 17 residues. Germline V lookup: CDR1 MNHEY, CDR2 SVGEGT. The ends were cut back, 2 bases at V and 0 bases at J, with 11 bases in the middle. In DNA, the CDR3 is TGTGCCAGCAGTTACCCCGACAAAGACTCTGGGGCCAACGTCCTGACTTTC. This codes for CASSYPDKDSGANVLTF.

This clonotype was counted between two and nine times. CDR3 sequence reads: CASNSDRGYEQYF. The CDR3 region has the DNA TGCGCCAGCAATTCGGACAGGGGTTACGAGCAGTACTTC. The chain links TRBV5-1 to TRBJ2-7; 9 bases are shared with TRBD1. The germline gives CDR1 SGHRS, CDR2 YFSETQ. The CDR3 loop spans 13 amino acids. V shed 6 bases, J shed 4 bases, and the junction held 5 bases outside the gene matches.

The chain links TRBV6-2 or TRBV6-3 to TRBJ2-7, with 9 nucleotides matching TRBD2. The V gene end was trimmed by 7 bases and the J gene end by 3 bases; junction bases not matched to a gene: 10. The V gene's germline CDR1 is MNHEY and CDR2 SVGEGT. The CDR3 length is 15 residues. This CDR3 reads CASTPLAGSFYEQYF. Here the CDR3 DNA reads TGTGCCAGCACCCCTCTAGCGGGAAGTTTCTACGAGCAGTACTTC.

The V call is TRBV5-6, the J call TRBJ1-1; 8 bases line up with TRBD1. Germline V gene sequence: CDR1 SGHDT, CDR2 YYEEEE. The V segment lost 0 bases and the J segment 4 bases; nucleotides outside the gene matches: 5. The CDR3 is 15 amino acids. The CDR3: CASSLALTGATEAFF. The CDR3 DNA sequence: TGTGCCAGCAGCTTGGCCCTGACAGGGGCCACTGAAGCTTTCTTT. The full variable domain, completed using reference TRBV5-6 and TRBJ1-1, is DAGVTQSPTHLIKTRGQQVTLRCSPKSGHDTVSWYQQALGQGPQFIFQYYEEEERQRGNFPDRFSGHQFPNYSSELNVNALLLGDSALYLCASSLALTGATEAFFGQGTRLTVV.

This clonotype has a handful of counts. This rearrangement joins TRBV4-1 to TRBJ2-3; 10 nucleotides agree with TRBD2. The germline V gene has CDR1 MGHRA and CDR2 YSYEKL. The CDR3 extends over 17 amino acids. V was pared by 0 bases and J by 6 bases, with 9 bases of the junction left unmatched. The CDR3 reads CASSQDREAGGRDTQYF. DNA of the CDR3: TGCGCCAGCAGCCAAGATCGGGAAGCGGGGGGGCGTGATACGCAGTATTTT.

This clonotype was seen many times. The chain uses TRBV18 and TRBJ2-7; a weak D match, TRBD1 (6 bases). This CDR3 region has 12 residues. Germline assignment: CDR1 KGHSH and CDR2 LQKENI. The V and J ends lost 4 bases and 3 bases respectively, with 7 bases between them. CDR3 protein: CASSQQGYEQYF. In DNA form, the CDR3 reads TGTGCCAGCTCACAACAGGGCTACGAGCAGTACTTC.

The gene calls are TRBV7-3 and TRBJ2-5, with 9 bases matching TRBD2. The CDR3 totals 15 residues. The trim removed 5 bases at V and 4 bases at J, leaving 8 bases unmatched. The germline V gene has CDR1 SGHTA and CDR2 FQGTGA. The CDR3 protein is CASSPQGLALETQYF. In DNA, the CDR3 is TGTGCCAGCAGCCCGCAGGGACTAGCCCTAGAGACCCAGTACTTC.

This clonotype has more than one count but fewer than ten. This chain's CDR3 is CATSVGRGYTF. The CDR3, as DNA: TGTGCCACCTCGGTAGGTCGTGGCTACACCTTC. The genes are TRBV24-1 and TRBJ1-2, with unresolved D. CDR1 and CDR2 (germline): KGHDR, SFDVKD. Trimming shortened V by 9 bases and J by 7 bases, and 11 bases separated the two germline ends. The CDR3 is made up of 11 amino acids.

This clonotype has more than one count but fewer than ten. The chain carries TRBV6-1 and TRBJ1-1, with D perhaps TRBD1 (5 bases). With 7 bases removed from V and 0 bases from J, the gap between germline ends came to 12 bases. The CDR3 spans 14 residues. The germline V gene encodes CDR1 MNHNS and CDR2 SASEGT. CDR3 nucleotide sequence: TGTGCCAGCACCCGAGGGGTCATGAACACTGAAGCTTTCTTT. Amino acids: CASTRGVMNTEAFF.

This sequence joins TRBV20-1 and TRBJ2-2; TRBD2 aligns across 9 bases. The CDR3 sequence is 16 residues long. V gave up 4 bases and J gave up 3 bases; unmatched junction bases: 9. Germline V gene data show CDR1 as DFQATT and CDR2 as SNEGSKA (reference sequence). CDR3 DNA sequence: TGCAGTGCTATAAGCGGGGTAGCGGGGGACACCGGGGAGCTGTTTTTT. This codes for CSAISGVAGDTGELFF.

This clonotype was seen more than once but under ten times. One end of the junction does not line up with germline, which may come from a read error. CDR3 protein: CASSLPTPGQGTYEQYF. The CDR3, as DNA: TGTGCTAGCAGCTTACCGACACCGGGACAGGGTACCTACGAGCAGTACTTC. The chain couples TRBV7-7 to TRBJ2-7; 9 bases fit TRBD1. CDR1 SSHAT and CDR2 FNYEAQ come from the germline V gene (reference sequence). CDR3 length: 17 residues.

There are a few counts of this clonotype. J is TRBJ2-2 and V is TRBV12-3 or TRBV12-4; 9 bases align to TRBD2. This CDR3 comprises 15 residues. The V and J ends lost 5 bases and 2 bases, in that order; junction bases with no gene match: 3. In DNA, the CDR3 is TGTGCCAGCAGTAGGACTAGCGTTAACACCGGGGAGCTGTTTTTT. It codes for CASSRTSVNTGELFF.

The chain combines TRBV6-1 with TRBJ1-5, with D unclear. V lost 2 bases, J lost 1 base, and 12 bases lay in between. Germline V lookup: CDR1 MNHNS, CDR2 SASEGT. CDR3 length equals 16 residues. The CDR3 DNA reads as TGTGCCAGCAGTGAAAGGGCAGCGATAAGCAATCAGCCCCAGCATTTT. Its translation: CASSERAAISNQPQHF.

The J gene is TRBJ2-7, the V gene TRBV6-5; no clear D. CDR1 MNHEY and CDR2 SVGAGI come from the germline V gene. There are 13 residues in the CDR3. Deletions cut 7 bases from V and 0 bases from J, with 10 bases between. CDR3 amino acids: CASTLEPSYEQYF. CDR3 DNA: TGTGCCAGCACTTTAGAGCCCTCCTACGAGCAGTACTTC.

The chain uses TRBV3-1 and TRBJ2-7; D uncertain. This CDR3 contains 16 residues. Germline CDR1 is LGHDT and CDR2 is YNNKEL (reference sequence). Trimming removed 3 bases at V and 7 bases at J, with 22 bases between. This CDR3 is CASSHIKLPGMAEQYF. The CDR3 nucleotides read TGTGCCAGCAGCCATATCAAATTGCCCGGCATGGCTGAGCAGTACTTC.